This T cell receptor (beta chain) was captured by sequencing in a study of blood T cell dynamics during melanoma immunotherapy. For the study at large: First-line therapy was either pembrolizumab or nivolumab with ipilimumab for metastatic melanoma.

Germline-derived CDR1 and CDR2 are GTSNPN and SVGIG (reference sequence). The germline V and J ends were trimmed by 2 bases and 8 bases, with 6 bases remaining between them. This CDR3 contains 11 residues. Each bulk PBMC sample had roughly 400 ng DNA loaded. Assay used: immunoSEQ multiplex PCR; TCRdb lists only in-frame clones, some missing. The sample includes roughly 17,000 clones, 83% of them seen just once. Time point given: pre-treatment baseline. The sample in question was blood, obtained from a patient treated with checkpoint blockade. The V call is TRBV30, the J call TRBJ2-2; D remains unclear. The sequence was obtained from a human donor with melanoma. CDR3 bases: TGTGCCTGGAGTTTCTCAGGGGAGCTGTTTTTT. Translating it yields CAWSFSGELFF. Complete variable domain (other parts from reference TRBV30 and TRBJ2-2): SQTIHQWPATLVQPVGSPLSLECTVEGTSNPNLYWYRQAAGRGLQLLFYSVGIGQISSEVPQNLSASRPQDRQFILSSKKLLLSDSGFYLCAWSFSGELFFGEGSRLTVL.